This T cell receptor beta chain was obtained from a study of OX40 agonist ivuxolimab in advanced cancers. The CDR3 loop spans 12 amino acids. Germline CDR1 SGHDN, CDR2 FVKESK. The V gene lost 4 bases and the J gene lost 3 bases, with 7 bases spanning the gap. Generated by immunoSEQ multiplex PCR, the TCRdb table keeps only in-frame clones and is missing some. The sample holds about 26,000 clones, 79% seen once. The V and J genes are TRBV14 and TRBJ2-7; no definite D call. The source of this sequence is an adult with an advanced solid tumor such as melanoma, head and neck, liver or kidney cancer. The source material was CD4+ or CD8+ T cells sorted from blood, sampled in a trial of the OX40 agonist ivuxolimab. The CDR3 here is CASSPANYEQYF. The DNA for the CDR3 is TGTGCCAGCAGCCCAGCTAACTACGAGCAGTACTTC. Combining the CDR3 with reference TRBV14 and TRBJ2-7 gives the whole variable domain EAGVTQFPSHSVIEKGQTVTLRCDPISGHDNLYWYRRVMGKEIKFLLHFVKESKQDESGMPNNRFLAERTGGTYSTLKVQPAELEDSGVYFCASSPANYEQYFGPGTRLTVT.